This is a list of T cell receptor beta chains from one sample in a study of T cells in Graves' hyperthyroidism and ophthalmopathy. TCRdb re-analysed the multiplex PCR reads in MiXCR, keeping a single row per CDR3 protein. The sample consists of hundreds of thousands of distinct CDR3 sequences, 16% of them appearing once. The sample comprised blood. The receptors stem from a woman younger than 30 with Graves' hyperthyroidism. Each CDR3 is given with its conserved first and last residue. Each record gives: clone size, D gene, J gene, V gene, CDR3 DNA, CDR3 protein. The D gene is left open where the match is weak. Clone size, where shown, is once, few, many, or a class for clones that have expanded.

>-|-|TRBJ1-2|TRBV29-1
TGCAGCACGTCTCAGGGGAGATGTTCGGGAGGCTACACCTTC
CSTSQGRCSGGYTF
>few|-|TRBJ1-6|TRBV12-3/TRBV12-4
TGTGCCAGCAGTTTGTTCGGGGCTAAATCACCCCTCCACTTT
CASSLFGAKSPLHF
>many|TRBD2|TRBJ2-1|TRBV18
TGTGCCAGCTCACCGACTAGCGGGTCTTACAATGAGCAGTTCTTC
CASSPTSGSYNEQFF
>few|-|TRBJ2-2|TRBV7-9
TGTGCCAGCAGGTTCGGGTCCGGGGAGCTGTTTTTT
CASRFGSGELFF
>few|-|TRBJ2-1|TRBV2
TGTGCCAGCAGTGCTAGCGAAAGCTCCTACAATGAGCAGTTCTTC
CASSASESSYNEQFF
>many|TRBD2|TRBJ2-1|TRBV13
TGTGCCAGCAGCCAACTCGGGAGGGCCGCTAGCGGCTACAATGAGCAGTTCTTC
CASSQLGRAASGYNEQFF
>many|-|TRBJ2-3|TRBV3-1
TGTGCCAGCTGCCGGTCCGGGACACACACAGATACGCAGTATTTT
CASCRSGTHTDTQYF
>many|TRBD2|TRBJ2-1|TRBV6-1
TGTGCCAGCAGGGGGACTACCTCCGTCAATGAGCAGTTCTTC
CASRGTTSVNEQFF
>-|TRBD2|TRBJ2-3|TRBV28
TGTGCCAGCACCCTTGGTCTAGCGGGGATCACAGATACGCAGTATTTT
CASTLGLAGITDTQYF
>-|-|TRBJ2-6|TRBV19
TGTGCCAGTAGGATAGGGGCTGGGGCCAACGTCCTGACTTTC
CASRIGAGANVLTF
>few|-|TRBJ1-3|TRBV10-3
TGTGCCACCACAGGGATCGGAAACACCATATATTTT
CATTGIGNTIYF
>few|TRBD1|TRBJ1-2|TRBV2
TGTGCCAGCAGCTCCACAGGGGGCCACTATGGCTACACCTTC
CASSSTGGHYGYTF
>many|TRBD1|TRBJ2-1|TRBV2
TGTGCCCACCGTGGAGGGGGGACAGGCTATGAGCAGTTCTTC
CAHRGGGTGYEQFF
>-|TRBD1|TRBJ1-1|TRBV5-1
TGCGCCAGCAGCTGGGAGACAGGGATTACTGAAGCTTTCTTT
CASSWETGITEAFF
>-|-|TRBJ2-1|TRBV4-3
TGCGCCAGCAGCCAAGATTTGGCGGGGCGGGACAATGAGCAGTTCTTC
CASSQDLAGRDNEQFF
>few|-|TRBJ1-5|TRBV5-1
TGCGCCAGCAGGTTAGGGGGAAGTGGCAATCAGCCCCAGCATTTT
CASRLGGSGNQPQHF
>-|-|TRBJ2-3|TRBV11-3
TGTGCCAGCAGCTTAGGGGGACCATTCACAGATACGCAGTATTTT
CASSLGGPFTDTQYF
>few|TRBD2|TRBJ2-3|TRBV6-1
TGTGCCAGCAGTGACGGACTAGCGGGGGGTAGGCATACGCAGTATTTT
CASSDGLAGGRHTQYF
>many|-|TRBJ2-7|TRBV5-1
TGCGCCAGCAGCTTGGAACCGAGGGAGCAGTACTTC
CASSLEPREQYF
>many|-|TRBJ2-7|TRBV7-9
TGTGCCAGTTCAAGGGATTCTGTTTCCGAGCAGTACTTC
CASSRDSVSEQYF
>many|-|TRBJ2-1|TRBV4-2
TGTGCCAGCAGCCTGAGGAGCGACGATGAGCAGTTCTTC
CASSLRSDDEQFF
>few|TRBD1|TRBJ1-1|TRBV4-2
TGTGCCAGCAGCCAAGGACAGGGCAAAACTGAAGCTTTCTTT
CASSQGQGKTEAFF
>few|-|TRBJ2-3|TRBV12-3/TRBV12-4
TGTGCCAGCAGGGGAGCAGGGACCGGCACAGATACGCAGTATTTT
CASRGAGTGTDTQYF
>-|-|TRBJ2-7|TRBV5-6
TGTGCCAGCAGCTTGTTTTACGGATACGAGCAGTACTTC
CASSLFYGYEQYF
>many|-|TRBJ2-7|TRBV6-2/TRBV6-3
TGTGCCAGCAGTTACTCGAAGGAATCCTACGAGCAGTACTTC
CASSYSKESYEQYF
>many|TRBD1|TRBJ2-5|TRBV11-2
TGTGCCAGCAGTTGGGACAGGGCCGGGGAGACCCAGTACTTC
CASSWDRAGETQYF
>many|-|TRBJ2-1|TRBV27
TGTGCCAGCAGTTTATTTTCGGACCGGAGCTCCTACAATGAGCAGTTCTTC
CASSLFSDRSSYNEQFF
>few|TRBD1|TRBJ2-1|TRBV6-4
TGTGCCAGCAGCGAGGGACAGGGGGGCTACAATGAGCAGTTCTTC
CASSEGQGGYNEQFF
>once|-|TRBJ2-5|TRBV6-1
TGTGCCAGCAGTGAAATGGCCATAGAGACCCAGTACTTC
CASSEMAIETQYF
>-|-|TRBJ1-5|TRBV30
TGTGCCTGGAGTGGCCGTTTAGGTCCCAATCAGCCCCAGCATTTT
CAWSGRLGPNQPQHF
>-|TRBD2|TRBJ2-2|TRBV30
TGTGCCTGGAGGGGACTAGCGCACACCGGGGAGCTGTTTTTT
CAWRGLAHTGELFF
>-|TRBD2|TRBJ2-7|TRBV3-1
TGTGCCAGCAGCCAAGATATCGGGGGGTCCTACGAGCAGTACTTC
CASSQDIGGSYEQYF
>-|-|TRBJ2-7|TRBV5-1
TGCGCCAGCAGCTTGGGAGGGAGCGGTTCGAACTCCTACGAGCAGTACTTC
CASSLGGSGSNSYEQYF
>few|TRBD2|TRBJ2-3|TRBV20-1
TGCAGTGCCAAATACCAGGGGGGGACTAGCGGGGGCCGCACAGATACGCAGTATTTT
CSAKYQGGTSGGRTDTQYF
>-|-|TRBJ1-6|TRBV27
TGTGCCAGCAGTCAGTGGCCTTATAATTCACCCCTCCACTTT
CASSQWPYNSPLHF
>many|-|TRBJ2-3|TRBV7-9
TGTGCCAGCATGATCGTTGATACGCAGTATTTT
CASMIVDTQYF
>many|TRBD2|TRBJ2-3|TRBV25-1
TGTGCCAGCAGTGCCAACACCGGGACTAGCGGCACAGATACGCAGTATTTT
CASSANTGTSGTDTQYF
>-|TRBD1|TRBJ2-2|TRBV11-2
TGTGCCAGCAGCTTAGATTCGAGACAGGGGGCCAACGGGGAGCTGTTTTTT
CASSLDSRQGANGELFF
>few|TRBD1|TRBJ2-7|TRBV20-1
TGCAGTGCTGAGTACAGGGGCAACGAGCAGTACTTC
CSAEYRGNEQYF
>-|-|TRBJ1-6|TRBV20-1
TGCAGTGCTCGGACGGGAGACACAAAATCACCCCTCCACTTT
CSARTGDTKSPLHF
>few|TRBD2|TRBJ2-1|TRBV14
TGTGCCAGCAGCCAAAAGCGGGAGTACAATGAGCAGTTCTTC
CASSQKREYNEQFF
>-|TRBD2|TRBJ2-3|TRBV7-2
TGTGCCAGCAAAACACTAGCGGGGGGACGCACAGATACGCAGTATTTT
CASKTLAGGRTDTQYF
>many|TRBD1|TRBJ2-7|TRBV28
TGTGCCAGCAGTCAGGGACAGGCGCCCTACGAGCAGTACTTC
CASSQGQAPYEQYF
>-|-|TRBJ2-7|TRBV12-3/TRBV12-4
TGTGCCAGCAGTGGGCCGAGCTCCTACGAGCAGTACTTC
CASSGPSSYEQYF
>-|-|TRBJ1-2|TRBV7-6
TGTGCCAGCAGCCCTCAACAGGGTTCTGGTGGCTACACCTTC
CASSPQQGSGGYTF
>few|-|TRBJ2-2|TRBV5-1
TGCGCCAGCAGACCCTCAGGGTTTGGCACCGGGGAGCTGTTTTTT
CASRPSGFGTGELFF
>many|-|TRBJ1-5|TRBV4-2
TGTGCCAGCAGCCCCTCCCTGAGTAGGGGAAGGGGACAGCCCCAGCATTTT
CASSPSLSRGRGQPQHF